The present TCR beta chain was sequenced within a study of early T cells in non-severe SARS-CoV-2 infection. TCRdb itself ran the 5' RACE reads through MiXCR, one entry per CDR3 protein. The data show tens of thousands of distinct CDR3 sequences, about 10% seen once. The CDR3 runs 15 residues. Germline loops: CDR1 LNHDA, CDR2 SQIVND (reference sequence). V was clipped by 1 base and J by 5 bases, with 12 bases between them. This clonotype was detected many times. The chain is built from TRBV19 and TRBJ2-1, with D possibly matching TRBD1 (7 bases). The TCR originated in an adult who was a healthcare worker with PCR-confirmed SARS-CoV-2 infection or an uninfected control (not recorded which). The sequenced material came from whole blood. In nucleotides, the CDR3 is TGTGCCAGTAGTATAGGCGGGACAGTCGACAATGAGCAGTTCTTC. This translates into CASSIGGTVDNEQFF. Full variable domain (remainder filled in from reference TRBV19 and TRBJ2-1): DGGITQSPKYLFRKEGQNVTLSCEQNLNHDAMYWYRQDPGQGLRLIYYSQIVNDFQKGDIAEGYSVSREKKESFPLTVTSAQKNPTAFYLCASSIGGTVDNEQFFGPGTRLTVL.